The 9 T cell receptor beta chains reported below all come from one sample, sequenced in a study of shared clonotypes between healthy human individuals. Using immunoSEQ multiplex PCR, the repertoire was profiled, and TCRdb retains in-frame clones only, with some absent. The sample has about 95,000 clones, 65% to 70% seen once. Sequenced sample: memory CD8+ T cells sorted from blood. Subset of the sample: CD45RO+ cells pooled with CCR7-negative TemRA cells. The receptor source for this set is a man between 25 and 39 years old in good health.

CDR3 protein: CASSLFDISGPVGGEAFF. CDR3 bases: TGTGCCAGCAGTTTATTTGACATCTCTGGCCCCGTCGGGGGTGAAGCTTTCTTT. The chain joins TRBV28 to TRBJ1-1; possibly TRBD1 for D (5 bases). Germline CDR1 reads MDHEN; CDR2 reads SYDVKM. The CDR3 sequence is 18 residues long. V was cut by 1 base and J by 7 bases, with 25 bases left in between. The variable domain in full, completed from reference TRBV28 and TRBJ1-1, reads DVKVTQSSRYLVKRTGEKVFLECVQDMDHENMFWYRQDPGLGLRLIYFSYDVKMKEKGDIPEGYSVSREKKERFSLILESASTNQTSMYLCASSLFDISGPVGGEAFFGQGTRLTVV.

The chain couples TRBV28 to TRBJ1-1; a weak D match, TRBD1 (5 bases). V was cut by 2 bases and J by 8 bases, with 27 bases left in between. Germline CDR1 reads MDHEN; CDR2 reads SYDVKM. This CDR3 spans 18 amino acids. The CDR3 bases are TGTGCCAGCAGTTTACGAGGGTCAGGGAAATTTAACCCTGCGGAAGCTTTCTTT. The encoded protein is CASSLRGSGKFNPAEAFF.

The rearrangement joins TRBV19 to TRBJ2-7; 7 bases align to TRBD2. This CDR3 has 13 amino acids. In germline, CDR1 is LNHDA, CDR2 SQIVND (reference sequence). The V gene end was trimmed by 5 bases and the J gene end by 3 bases; junction bases not matched to a gene: 4. The CDR3 here is CASSPTSFYEQYF. Here the CDR3 DNA reads TGTGCCAGTAGTCCGACTAGCTTCTACGAGCAGTACTTC.

J is TRBJ2-3 and V is TRBV7-9, with 7 nucleotides matching TRBD1. Germline CDR1 and CDR2: SEHNR and FQNEAQ (reference sequence). V dropped 1 base and J dropped 5; count of bases not matched to a gene: 6. The CDR3 length is 15 residues. This CDR3 reads CASSLVRTGVDTQYF. CDR3 nucleotide sequence: TGTGCCAGCAGCTTAGTCCGTACAGGGGTAGATACGCAGTATTTT.

This clone was counted between two and nine times. CDR3 sequence reads: CASSLDSGNSYEQYF. The CDR3 nucleotides read TGTGCCAGCAGCTTAGATTCTGGGAACTCCTACGAGCAGTACTTC. The chain carries TRBV11-2 and TRBJ2-7; D is unresolved. Trimming pared 0 bases from V and 0 bases from J, leaving 9 bases between. From germline, CDR1 is SGHAT and CDR2 FQNNGV. CDR3 length equals 15 residues. Full variable domain (remainder filled in from reference TRBV11-2 and TRBJ2-7): EAGVAQSPRYKIIEKRQSVAFWCNPISGHATLYWYQQILGQGPKLLIQFQNNGVVDDSQLPKDRFSAERLKGVDSTLKIQPAKLEDSAVYLCASSLDSGNSYEQYFGPGTRLTVT.

J is TRBJ1-4 and V is TRBV10-1; no firm D call. The CDR3 is 13 amino acids. Between the trimmed V and J ends, which lost 4 bases and 12 bases, there was a span of 15 bases. Germline assignment: CDR1 WNHNN and CDR2 SYGVQD (reference sequence). The CDR3, as DNA: TGCGCCAGCAGTGTGGTATTGACGGGTGAACTGTTTTTT. This encodes CASSVVLTGELFF.

This clone was seen many times. The chain joins TRBV6-1 to TRBJ2-3, with 7 bases matching TRBD2. The CDR3 spans 15 residues. J was trimmed by 5 bases and V by 4 bases; bases with no gene match: 9. CDR1 is MNHNS, CDR2 SASEGT, per germline. This CDR3 is CASSGSSGGVDTQYF. The DNA of the CDR3 is TGTGCCAGCAGTGGGTCCTCGGGGGGTGTAGATACGCAGTATTTT.

The rearrangement joins TRBV5-4 to TRBJ2-3; TRBD2 matches 9 bases. CDR3 length: 15 residues. Unmatched junction bases numbered 5, after V lost 4 bases and J lost 2 bases. CDR1 is SGHNT and CDR2 is YYREEE in the germline V gene (reference sequence). In DNA form, the CDR3 reads TGTGCCAGCAGCCCCGGACTAGCGTTCACAGATACGCAGTATTTT. The encoded protein is CASSPGLAFTDTQYF.

This chain uses TRBV2 with TRBJ2-1, with 9 bases lining up with TRBD2. Germline CDR1 and CDR2: SNHLY and FYNNEI. The CDR3 extends over 13 amino acids. V lost 8 bases and J lost 8; bases outside the gene matches: 7. The CDR3 bases are TGTGCCAGCTGTTGGCGGGAGGGCTATGAGCAGTTCTTC. It encodes CASCWREGYEQFF.